This TCR beta chain was found in a study of cytomegalovirus exposure and HLA in healthy donors. Primers for the PCR totalled 60 Vbeta and 13 Jbeta. The method was immunoSEQ multiplex PCR; TCRdb's version includes in-frame clones alone and lacks a portion of them. The sample holds under 200,000 clones, roughly four fifths seen once. From germline, CDR1 is LGHNT and CDR2 FRNRAP. CDR3 length: 15 amino acids. V was pared by 2 bases and J by 6 bases, with 16 bases between. This clone occurred a few times. The chain uses TRBV12-5 and TRBJ1-2; weak D call: TRBD1 (5 bases). The specimen sequenced was PBMCs. The sequence came from a female donor in good health and CMV-seronegative. The CDR3 protein is CASGLYSGREDGYTF. DNA of the CDR3: TGTGCTAGTGGTTTGTACTCCGGCAGGGAAGATGGCTACACCTTC. Filled out from reference TRBV12-5 and TRBJ1-2, the complete variable domain reads DARVTQTPRHKVTEMGQEVTMRCQPILGHNTVFWYRQTMMQGLELLAYFRNRAPLDDSGMPKDRFSAEMPDATLATLKIQPSEPRDSAVYFCASGLYSGREDGYTFGSGTRLTVV.